The clone carrying this T cell receptor (beta chain) has a count of ten or more. Assay used: immunoSEQ multiplex PCR; TCRdb lists only in-frame clones, some missing. This repertoire holds some 40,000 clones, and none appear only once. The data are from a study of T cells after posttransplantation cyclophosphamide. Germline CDR1 and CDR2: MDHEN and SYDVKM. The V end was cut by 6 bases, the J end by 1 base, with 34 bases between. The CDR3 consists of 22 residues. The sample comprised PBMCs. This chain uses TRBV28 with TRBJ1-5; a possible D gene is TRBD1 (5 bases). The clonotype originates from a middle-aged man in good health, CMV-negative, and a related stem cell transplant donor. The CDR3 DNA sequence: TGTGCCAGCAGCGGTGGGCGGGACTCATCGACTGGCCGCTTTCGAAGCAATCAGCCCCAGCATTTT. It specifies CASSGGRDSSTGRFRSNQPQHF.